This T cell receptor (beta chain) was identified during a study of CD8+ T cells in alopecia areata listed by TCRdb under 2018. Concerning the study at large: Treated patients were enrolled in an open-label pilot trial of oral tofacitinib, 5 to 10 mg twice daily, for moderate-to-severe alopecia areata. Human TCRbeta sequencing covered scalp tissue and sorted CD4+ and CD8+ peripheral blood T cells from patchy and totalis/universalis alopecia areata patients and healthy controls. TCRbeta CDR3 regions were amplified by immunoSEQ multiplex PCR with 35 Vbeta forward and 13 Jbeta reverse primers. Biopsies were taken from tofacitinib-treated patients at baseline and at 4 and 24 weeks of treatment, and a later scalp biopsy was taken in several of the tofacitinib-treated patients. The study used high-throughput TCRbeta sequencing to examine T cell clonal expansion in alopecia areata, in both the C3H/HeJ mouse model and human patients. RNA came from the PAXgene miRNA kit for fixed scalp, the miRNeasy kit for PBMCs, and the RNeasy kit for mouse skin. Disease severity in treated patients was measured with the SALT score, which quantifies the percentage of affected scalp surface area. Tofacitinib was given for 6 to 18 months, followed by 6 months of follow-up off drug to assess delayed response and recurrence. Scalp clonality was compared among normal scalp (n=4), patchy alopecia areata scalp (n=8), and alopecia totalis/universalis scalp (n=8). What the work shows at the level of the full study, not this receptor alone: During tofacitinib treatment, many expanded lesional clones stuck around in both scalp and blood, and this persistence may partly explain why relapse happens after treatment is stopped. Tofacitinib significantly lowered scalp clonality and the number of expanded CD8+ clones among the top 100 scalp clones. Because the treated cohort was small and included a single nonresponder, larger studies are needed to assess links between baseline CD8+ expansion and response. TCR sequences shared between patients were less clear than in mice, possibly partly because of HLA diversity in the patient population. Compared with normal scalp, lesional scalp had higher clonality and more expanded CD8+ clones, particularly in alopecia totalis/universalis, a pattern that suggests antigenic drive. Unlike mouse skin, where gammadelta T cells dominate, normal human skin contains resident alphabeta T cells that get sequenced too, which complicates analysis of the scalp TCR repertoire.

There are 15 amino acids in the CDR3, from cysteine to phenylalanine inclusive. The CDR3 DNA has 45 bases and is translated from base 1. V is cut back by 4 bases and J by 2 bases, with 7 bases in the junction unmatched. Per the germline V gene, MGHRA is the CDR1 and YSYEKL is the CDR2. The sample's time point label, decoded: around 28 days on oral tofacitinib. The meaning of the sample's treatment or condition label: oral pan-JAK inhibitor, 5-10 mg twice daily. From alopecia areata patients, peripheral blood was collected along with lesional scalp punch biopsies. After PBMCs were isolated by density centrifugation and stained for CD3, CD4 and CD8, a FACSAria was used to sort CD4+ and CD8+ T cells. In its sample, this clone was seen a few times. Its target antigen remains unknown. No much larger clone exists at a distance of one base, and base qualities are not known. Library construction relied on the immunoSEQ multiplex PCR assay. RNA was extracted from all samples and reverse transcribed into cDNA, which served as template for TCR sequencing. First-strand cDNA was synthesized with SuperScript III using a 2:1 mix of oligo-dT and random hexamers. A synthetic immune receptor repertoire was used to measure amplification bias, and any remaining bias was corrected computationally. Under the source paper's analysis protocol: After raw reads were preprocessed to remove errors, the CDR3 was defined following IMGT conventions as running from the conserved cysteine to phenylalanine. Clonality was computed as 1 minus the Shannon entropy, with the entropy normalized by log2 of the number of productive unique TCRs. Whether each scalp clone was CD4 or CD8 was inferred by checking scalp TCRbeta sequences against the CD4 and CD8 repertoires from sorted blood. This immuneACCESS table, as held by TCRdb, lists in-frame sequences with V and J called but not all clones. Of the missing ones, under half trace to an unresolved V gene in checked studies; the others have no known cause. From that table come the V and J calls and clone size; the DNA was used to work out D and trimming. The sample yields about 120,000 clones; 50% to 55% were counted once. 0.46% of the sample goes to the ten largest clones.

The V and J genes are TRBV4-1 and TRBJ2-7; TRBD2 agrees with 8 junctional bases. The sequence was obtained from a human donor with alopecia areata. This specimen consisted of CD4+ T cells sorted from blood, obtained at week 4, from a patient treated with tofacitinib. The CDR3 region reads CASSLAAGGPYEQYF. The nucleotide sequence is given as TGCGCCAGCAGCCTTGCCGCGGGGGGACCCTACGAGCAGTACTTC.